One and the same sample provided the 21 T cell receptor beta chains below, sequenced in a study of cytomegalovirus exposure and HLA in healthy donors. PCR was performed using 60 Vbeta and 13 Jbeta primers. The protocol was immunoSEQ multiplex PCR, while the TCRdb copy is restricted to in-frame clones and leaves out a portion. The sample has around 130,000 clones, roughly 9% seen once. The sample taken for sequencing was PBMCs. The receptors shown here come from a woman aged 40 to 50 in good health and CMV-seropositive.

The V call is TRBV5-1, the J call TRBJ1-6; 9 bases map to TRBD1. The V and J ends lost 4 bases and 7 bases, in that order; junction bases with no gene match: 6. This CDR3 region has 15 residues. From germline, CDR1 is SGHRS and CDR2 YFSETQ. The CDR3 DNA reads as TGCGCCAGCAGCCTGGGACAGGGTACAAATTCACCCCTCCACTTT. Encoded protein: CASSLGQGTNSPLHF.

The genes are TRBV27 and TRBJ2-7; D gene uncertain. CDR3 length: 13 amino acids. Germline V lookup: CDR1 MNHEY, CDR2 SMNVEV (reference sequence). The V gene lost 4 bases and the J gene lost 7 bases, with 14 bases spanning the gap. This CDR3 reads CASSYQAAREQYF. The CDR3 bases are TGTGCCAGCAGTTATCAAGCTGCTCGGGAGCAGTACTTC.

This clone was counted ten times or more. This rearrangement joins TRBV5-4 to TRBJ1-5, with unresolved D. This CDR3 is 16 amino acids long. Germline V gene sequence: CDR1 SGHNT, CDR2 YYREEE (reference sequence). The V gene lost 1 base and the J gene lost 0 bases, with 11 bases spanning the gap. The CDR3 DNA follows: TGTGCCAGCAGCTTGATGGGCAAGAATAGCAATCAGCCCCAGCATTTT. Translation: CASSLMGKNSNQPQHF.

V usage is TRBV19 and J usage is TRBJ1-5; TRBD1 agrees at 11 bases. The CDR3 length is 15 residues. V shed 7 bases, J shed 6 bases, and the junction held 8 bases outside the gene matches. The germline CDR1 and CDR2 sequences are LNHDA and SQIVND (reference sequence). The CDR3 loop reads CASTRDRGKVQPQHF. CDR3 DNA: TGTGCCAGTACTCGGGACAGGGGGAAGGTTCAGCCCCAGCATTTT.

The chain has TRBV28 and TRBJ1-1; D is undetermined. Looked up from germline, CDR1 is MDHEN and CDR2 is SYDVKM. The CDR3 loop spans 12 amino acids. The germline V and J ends were trimmed by 6 bases and 1 base, with 6 bases remaining between them. Here the CDR3 reads CASREGNTEAFF. The DNA of the CDR3 is TGTGCCAGCAGGGAGGGGAACACTGAAGCTTTCTTT.

The chain carries TRBV7-8 and TRBJ1-4, with TRBD1 as a possible D gene (5 bases). V gave up 5 bases and J gave up 2 bases, with 9 bases separating them. Germline V gives CDR1 SGHVS, CDR2 FQNEAQ. The CDR3 length is 14 residues. The CDR3 protein is CASSRGRTNEKLFF. CDR3 bases: TGTGCCAGCAGCAGGGGTAGGACTAATGAAAAACTGTTTTTT.

This clone was seen a handful of times. The chain joins TRBV2 to TRBJ1-1, with TRBD1 as a possible D gene (6 bases). The CDR3 totals 15 residues. V shed 2 bases and J shed 0 bases, with 10 bases lying between them. The germline gives CDR1 SNHLY, CDR2 FYNNEI. The CDR3 spells CASSENRVVNTEAFF. CDR3 bases: TGTGCCAGCAGTGAAAACAGGGTAGTGAACACTGAAGCTTTCTTT.

Turning to this clone: An end of the junction differs from the germline gene, which may be a read error. Other DNA sequences in this specimen translate into the identical CDR3. The chain employs TRBV6-5 and TRBJ1-2, with a possible D match to TRBD1 (5 bases). The CDR3 sequence is 14 residues long. CDR1 and CDR2 from the germline V gene are MNHEY and SVGAGI. The CDR3 here is CASSQGRRAYGYTF. In DNA, the CDR3 is TGTGCCAGCAGCCAGGGTAGAAGGGCATATGGCTACACCTTT.

This clone was seen more than once but under ten times. This CDR3 is CASSSTTRGNTEAFF. The CDR3 coding sequence is TGTGCCAGCAGCTCTACCACCAGGGGAAACACTGAAGCTTTCTTT. The chain uses TRBV5-4 and TRBJ1-1, with D possibly TRBD1 on 6 matching bases. Trimming cost V 3 bases and J 2 bases, with 14 bases left between them. Germline V lookup: CDR1 SGHNT, CDR2 YYREEE (reference sequence). The CDR3 has 15 residues.

By share of the sample, this clone is medium-sized (0.01 to 0.1%). V is TRBV6-1 and J is TRBJ1-2, with TRBD1 matching 10 bases. This CDR3 contains 14 residues. CDR1 and CDR2 (germline): MNHNS, SASEGT. V dropped 7 bases and J dropped 4; count of bases not matched to a gene: 6. The CDR3 reads CASTFGTGAYGYTF. The CDR3 region has the DNA TGTGCCAGCACCTTCGGGACAGGGGCCTATGGCTACACCTTC.

The chain has TRBV10-2 and TRBJ1-2, with TRBD1 identical over 7 bases. CDR1 is WSHSY, CDR2 SAAADI, per germline. This CDR3 has 14 residues. V shed 0 bases and J 8 bases; nucleotides not matched to a gene: 6. The CDR3 sequence: CASSESGRGQGYTF. In nucleotides, the CDR3 is TGCGCCAGCAGTGAGTCGGGAAGGGGGCAAGGCTACACCTTC.

This clone was detected a few times. The V gene is TRBV27, the J gene TRBJ1-2, with TRBD1 identical over 7 bases. The germline CDR1 and CDR2 sequences are MNHEY and SMNVEV (reference sequence). V gave up 5 bases and J gave up 2 bases; unmatched junction bases: 2. CDR3 length equals 13 residues. The CDR3 spells CASSTTGNYGYTF. The DNA for the CDR3 is TGTGCCAGCAGTACGACAGGGAACTATGGCTACACCTTC.

The chain recombines TRBV6-1 with TRBJ1-4; D possibly corresponds to TRBD1 (6 bases). Germline CDR1 is MNHNS and CDR2 is SASEGT. This CDR3 contains 17 residues. With 1 base removed from V and 7 bases from J, the gap between germline ends came to 19 bases. The CDR3 nucleotides read TGTGCCAGCAGTGAAGGGCCAGGGGCCCCAGTAGGTGAAAAACTGTTTTTT. Translating it yields CASSEGPGAPVGEKLFF.

The chain employs TRBV10-3 and TRBJ2-1, with 13 bases that match TRBD2. Trimming at V came to 6 bases and at J to 7 bases, leaving 9 bases not matched to a gene. There are 16 residues in the CDR3. Germline loops: CDR1 ENHRY, CDR2 SYGVKD. In DNA, the CDR3 is TGTGCCATCAGGCGGACTAGCGGGGGTTCATTGAATGAGCAGTTCTTC. Translated, it gives CAIRRTSGGSLNEQFF.

The V and J genes are TRBV14 and TRBJ2-4, with a possible D match to TRBD1 (5 bases). This CDR3 spans 18 amino acids. The V end lost 0 bases, the J end lost 0 bases, and 15 bases lay between the germline ends. The germline CDR1 and CDR2 sequences are SGHDN and FVKESK. As DNA, the CDR3 is TGTGCCAGCAGCCAAGAGGCTGACAGCCCTTTAGCCAAAAACATTCAGTACTTC. Protein sequence: CASSQEADSPLAKNIQYF.

The chain couples TRBV19 to TRBJ2-2; a possible D gene is TRBD2 (6 bases). V lost 3 bases to trimming and J lost 4 bases, with 12 bases between them. CDR3 length equals 15 residues. Germline V gene data show CDR1 as LNHDA and CDR2 as SQIVND (reference sequence). CDR3 nucleotide sequence: TGTGCCAGTAGTATGCGGGAATCCAGCACCGGGGAGCTGTTTTTT. Its translation: CASSMRESSTGELFF. Together with reference TRBV19 and TRBJ2-2, the CDR3 gives the full variable domain: DGGITQSPKYLFRKEGQNVTLSCEQNLNHDAMYWYRQDPGQGLRLIYYSQIVNDFQKGDIAEGYSVSREKKESFPLTVTSAQKNPTAFYLCASSMRESSTGELFFGEGSRLTVL.

In regard to this clone: Within the sample, other DNA sequences also encode this same CDR3. The rearrangement links TRBV30 to TRBJ2-3; maybe TRBD2 (7 bases). The germline V gene has CDR1 GTSNPN and CDR2 SVGIG (reference sequence). The CDR3 loop spans 15 amino acids. Trimming stripped 5 bases from V and 2 bases from J, with 17 bases between. In DNA form, the CDR3 reads TGTGCCTGGGCCCGGGGGGCCGCTGACACAGATACGCAGTATTTT. Amino acid sequence: CAWARGAADTDTQYF.

V is TRBV5-1 and J is TRBJ2-7; TRBD2 aligns across 9 bases. Trimming at V came to 1 base and at J to 7 bases, leaving 9 bases not matched to a gene. The CDR3 sequence is 15 residues long. CDR1 is SGHRS and CDR2 is YFSETQ in the germline V gene. Written as DNA, the CDR3 is TGCGCCAGCAGCTTGAACCAGCGGGGGGTTGGGGAGCAGTACTTC. Amino acids: CASSLNQRGVGEQYF.

The rearrangement joins TRBV7-9 to TRBJ1-1, with D possibly matching TRBD1 (5 bases). This CDR3 has 14 residues. V lost 0 bases to trimming and J lost 1 base, with 6 bases between them. CDR1 is SEHNR, CDR2 FQNEAQ, per germline (reference sequence). This CDR3 reads CASSLAGGNTEAFF. CDR3 DNA: TGTGCCAGCAGCTTAGCGGGGGGGAACACTGAAGCTTTCTTT.

The V and J genes are TRBV5-1 and TRBJ2-5; 10 bases agree with TRBD2. Germline lookup yields CDR1 SGHRS and CDR2 YFSETQ. The CDR3 loop spans 16 amino acids. Trimming removed 2 bases from V and 4 bases from J; junction bases left unmatched: 8. The CDR3 loop reads CASSFSGGAVGETQYF. DNA of the CDR3: TGCGCCAGCAGCTTCAGCGGGGGGGCCGTTGGAGAGACCCAGTACTTC.

The chain recombines TRBV12-5 with TRBJ1-2; TRBD1 might be the D (6 bases). V was shortened by 5 bases and J by 0 bases, with 19 bases between the two germline ends. Germline CDR1 LGHNT, CDR2 FRNRAP. The CDR3 covers 17 residues. Here the CDR3 DNA reads TGTGCTAGTGGTCCGAGGACAGTCCAATTTACTAACTATGGCTACACCTTC. Protein product: CASGPRTVQFTNYGYTF.